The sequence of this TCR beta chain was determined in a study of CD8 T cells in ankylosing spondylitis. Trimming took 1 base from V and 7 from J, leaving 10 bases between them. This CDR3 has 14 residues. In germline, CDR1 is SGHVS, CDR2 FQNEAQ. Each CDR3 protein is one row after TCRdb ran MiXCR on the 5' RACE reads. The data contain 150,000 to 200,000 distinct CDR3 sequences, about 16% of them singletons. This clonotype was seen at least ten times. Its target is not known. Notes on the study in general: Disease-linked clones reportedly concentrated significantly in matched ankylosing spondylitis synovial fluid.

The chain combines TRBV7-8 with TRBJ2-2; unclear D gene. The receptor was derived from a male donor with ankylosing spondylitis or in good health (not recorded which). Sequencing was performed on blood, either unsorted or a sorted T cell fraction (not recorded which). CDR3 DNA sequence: TGTGCCAGCAGCTTAGATCCGGCGGTCGGGGAGCTGTTTTTT. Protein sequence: CASSLDPAVGELFF.